One and the same sample provided the 29 T cell receptor beta chains below, sequenced in a study of Graves' ophthalmopathy and Graves' hyperthyroidism. TCR beta CDR3 regions were amplified from RNA transcripts. Second-round multiplex PCR followed a first-round RT-PCR using HTBI primers. TCRdb reprocessed the multiplex PCR reads with MiXCR, giving one entry per CDR3 protein. The sample lists roughly 380,000 distinct CDR3 sequences, 15% occurring once. The sample was peripheral blood. These receptors all come from a woman aged 18 to 35 with stable Graves' hyperthyroidism.

With respect to this clonotype: Here the CDR3 omits its conserved ending phenylalanine or tryptophan, so a read error is the likely source. This rearrangement joins TRBV5-1 to TRBJ1-2; the match to TRBD1 covers 8 bases. This CDR3 spans 17 amino acids. Trimming at V came to 3 bases and at J to 0 bases, leaving 10 bases not matched to a gene. Germline CDR1 SGHRS, CDR2 YFSETQ. The CDR3 nucleotides are TGCGCCAGCAGCTACCCGGACAGGGCCTCAGCTAACTATGGCTACACCTAC. Translating it yields CASSYPDRASANYGYTY.

This clonotype was observed many times. This chain links TRBV5-1 with TRBJ2-7; TRBD1 matches at 8 bases. Germline CDR1 reads SGHRS; CDR2 reads YFSETQ. The J segment lost 6 bases and the V segment lost 2 bases, leaving 10 bases of the junction unmatched. The CDR3 loop spans 15 amino acids. The CDR3 loop is CASSFNQGALGEQYF. CDR3 DNA sequence: TGCGCCAGCAGCTTCAACCAGGGGGCCCTCGGCGAGCAGTACTTC.

Ten or more counts support this clonotype. V usage is TRBV11-2 and J usage is TRBJ1-1; 11 nucleotides match TRBD1. The V gene end was trimmed by 3 bases and the J gene end by 4 bases; junction bases not matched to a gene: 10. Germline-derived CDR1 and CDR2 are SGHAT and FQNNGV. CDR3 size: 17 residues. The CDR3 here is CASSFTGTGGSGTEAFF. The CDR3 DNA reads TGTGCCAGCAGCTTCACCGGGACAGGGGGTTCAGGCACTGAAGCTTTCTTT.

This clonotype occurred many times. This chain joins TRBV6-1 and TRBJ1-5; TRBD1 aligns across 7 bases. This CDR3 is built from 14 residues. Germline lookup yields CDR1 MNHNS and CDR2 SASEGT. Trimming cost V 6 bases and J 2 bases; bases outside gene matches: 4. CDR3 loop: CASRTRGGNQPQHF. In nucleotides, the CDR3 is TGTGCCAGCAGGACCAGGGGGGGCAATCAGCCCCAGCATTTT.

The chain recombines TRBV5-1 with TRBJ1-2, with 10 bases fitting TRBD1. With 4 bases clipped from V and 6 bases from J, the junction kept 9 bases outside the gene matches. Germline-derived CDR1 and CDR2 are SGHRS and YFSETQ. The CDR3 spans 15 residues. The CDR3 region has the DNA TGCGCCAGCAGCCCGGCCGGGACAGGGGTGAATGGCTACACCTTC. Translated: CASSPAGTGVNGYTF.

V gene TRBV28 combines with J gene TRBJ2-7, with D tentatively TRBD2 (5 bases). The CDR3 has 15 amino acids. With 6 bases removed from V and 2 bases from J, the gap between germline ends came to 17 bases. Germline V gene lookup returns CDR1 MDHEN and CDR2 SYDVKM. In nucleotides, the CDR3 is TGTGCCAGCAGAACGTGGACTCAAGGGCCCTACGAGCAGTACTTC. Protein product: CASRTWTQGPYEQYF.

Turning to this clonotype: Given the absence of the conserved phenylalanine or tryptophan at the CDR3 end, a read error is likely. It is unclear where the CDR3 begins or ends on the DNA, so no DNA is shown, and the CDR3 is as TCRdb lists it. The chain carries TRBV28 and TRBJ2-7; no DNA check was done on the table's D call, TRBD1. From its first to its last residue, the CDR3 has 12 amino acids. CDR1 MDHEN and CDR2 SYDVKM come from the germline V gene. The CDR3 region is CASSLSRGTPVL.

The chain recombines TRBV24-1 with TRBJ2-7; unclear D gene. Germline values: CDR1 KGHDR, CDR2 SFDVKD. V lost 12 bases to trimming and J lost 5 bases, with 10 bases between them. This CDR3 is 10 amino acids long. CDR3 region: CASTGDEQYF. CDR3 bases: TGTGCCTCCACCGGCGACGAGCAGTACTTC.

This clonotype has ten or more counts. This chain links TRBV6-2 or TRBV6-3 with TRBJ1-2; TRBD1 matches 10 bases. Per germline, CDR1 MNHEY and CDR2 SVGEGT. The CDR3 is 12 amino acids. The junction had 6 bases not matched to a gene; V was cut back by 10 bases and J by 7 bases. This CDR3 is CATRDRGSGYTF. The CDR3 nucleotides read TGTGCCACCCGGGACAGGGGTTCTGGCTACACCTTC.

Ten or more counts support this clonotype. The chain employs TRBV19 and TRBJ1-1, with 8 bases lining up with TRBD1. Germline CDR1 LNHDA, CDR2 SQIVND (reference sequence). The CDR3 sequence is 14 residues long. Trimming took 10 bases from V and 0 from J; bases not matched to a gene: 7. In nucleotides, the CDR3 is TGTGCCACCAAGACAGGGGACCTGAACACTGAAGCTTTCTTT. It specifies CATKTGDLNTEAFF.

V is TRBV5-6 and J is TRBJ1-2; D remains unclear. The V gene's germline CDR1 is SGHDT and CDR2 YYEEEE. Trimming pared 0 bases from V and 3 bases from J, leaving 12 bases between. There are 15 residues in the CDR3. The CDR3 nucleotides read TGTGCCAGCAGCTTGGTAGGAGCTGTGGACTATGGCTACACCTTC. Amino acids: CASSLVGAVDYGYTF.

This clonotype was picked up many times. The chain joins TRBV7-3 to TRBJ1-5; D gene uncertain. The germline gives CDR1 SGHTA, CDR2 FQGTGA. Trimming pared 0 bases from V and 5 bases from J, leaving 11 bases between. The CDR3 loop spans 15 amino acids. Written as DNA, the CDR3 is TGTGCCAGCAGCTTAACTCAAGGACTATATCAGCCCCAGCATTTT. Its translation is CASSLTQGLYQPQHF. The full variable domain, its missing parts supplied by reference TRBV7-3 and TRBJ1-5, is GAGVSQTPSNKVTEKGKYVELRCDPISGHTALYWYRQSLGQGPEFLIYFQGTGAADDSGLPNDRFFAVRPEGSVSTLKIQRTERGDSAVYLCASSLTQGLYQPQHFGDGTRLSIL.

This clonotype was counted ten times or more. The gene calls are TRBV7-6 and TRBJ2-7; D is unresolved. The germline V gene has CDR1 SGHVS and CDR2 FNYEAQ. The CDR3 is made up of 14 amino acids. The V and J ends lost 4 bases and 0 bases respectively, with 10 bases between them. In DNA form, the CDR3 reads TGTGCCAGCAGCTCAGAGATAAGCTCCTACGAGCAGTACTTC. Translation: CASSSEISSYEQYF.

This clonotype occurred many times. The genes are TRBV4-1 and TRBJ2-2; D is possibly TRBD1 or TRBD2 (7 bases each). This CDR3 has 17 amino acids. Trimming stripped 2 bases from V and 2 bases from J, with 15 bases between. Germline V gene data show CDR1 as MGHRA and CDR2 as YSYEKL. Written as DNA, the CDR3 is TGCGCCAGCAGCCAACCCAGACAGGGACTAAACACCGGGGAGCTGTTTTTT. It is translated as CASSQPRQGLNTGELFF.

This clonotype was recorded many times. The chain employs TRBV12-3 or TRBV12-4 and TRBJ2-7; unclear D gene. The CDR3 is made up of 12 amino acids. V was cut by 5 bases and J by 5 bases, with 10 bases left in between. The CDR3 DNA reads as TGTGCCAGCAGTCTCGACACAGACGAGCAGTACTTC. Amino acid sequence: CASSLDTDEQYF.

This clonotype was found many times. The chain has TRBV2 and TRBJ2-5; a weak D match, TRBD2 (6 bases). V was clipped by 8 bases and J by 1 base, with 8 bases between them. CDR1 is SNHLY and CDR2 is FYNNEI in the germline V gene. CDR3 length: 12 residues. The DNA of the CDR3 is TGTGCCAGCGCACTAGCCCAAGAGACCCAGTACTTC. Its translation: CASALAQETQYF.

This clonotype was found many times. V gene TRBV29-1 combines with J gene TRBJ1-2, with 8 nucleotides matching TRBD1. CDR1 and CDR2 (germline): SQVTM, ANQGSEA. The CDR3 runs to 12 residues. V shed 7 bases and J 8 bases; nucleotides not matched to a gene: 9. The CDR3 bases are TGCAGCGCAAGGACAGGGAGAGAGGGCTACACCTTC. Encoded protein: CSARTGREGYTF.

Only a few counts were recorded for this clonotype. This rearrangement joins TRBV19 to TRBJ2-6; D tentatively reads TRBD1 or TRBD2 (5 bases each). V lost 8 bases, J lost 1 base, and 18 bases lay in between. CDR1 is LNHDA and CDR2 is SQIVND in the germline V gene (reference sequence). The CDR3 loop spans 17 amino acids. CDR3 in DNA: TGTGCCAGTCGAGTTGGGGGTACGACATCTGGGGCCAACGTCCTGACTTTC. Translating it yields CASRVGGTTSGANVLTF.

This clonotype was observed many times. The chain has TRBV7-2 and TRBJ1-6, with D possibly being TRBD1 (6 bases). This CDR3 has 15 amino acids. From germline, CDR1 is SGHTA and CDR2 FQGNSA. Trimming removed 1 base from V and 9 bases from J, with 13 bases in between. The CDR3 nucleotides read TGTGCCAGCAGCTTAGTTCTGGGGGCGGGTTCACCCCTCCACTTT. It codes for CASSLVLGAGSPLHF. Full variable domain (missing parts from reference TRBV7-2 and TRBJ1-6): GAGVSQSPSNKVTEKGKDVELRCDPISGHTALYWYRQSLGQGLEFLIYFQGNSAPDKSGLPSDRFSAERTGGSVSTLTIQRTQQEDSAVYLCASSLVLGAGSPLHFGNGTRLTVT.

In its sample, this clonotype was seen many times. The V gene is TRBV6-2 or TRBV6-3, the J gene TRBJ2-4, with D tentatively TRBD1 (5 bases). V was clipped by 2 bases and J by 8 bases, with 16 bases between them. Germline V gene lookup returns CDR1 MNHEY and CDR2 SVGEGT. CDR3 size: 15 residues. Here the CDR3 DNA reads TGTGCCAGCAGTTACCCCCAGAAGGGGTTGGACATTCAGTACTTC. Its translation is CASSYPQKGLDIQYF.

In this sample, this clonotype turned up many times. The gene calls are TRBV19 and TRBJ1-1; D uncertain. CDR3 length: 14 amino acids. V gave up 5 bases and J gave up 6 bases, with 16 bases separating them. Per the germline V gene, CDR1 is LNHDA and CDR2 is SQIVND (reference sequence). The chain's CDR3 is CASSVTAQDAEAFF. DNA for the CDR3: TGTGCCAGTAGTGTCACAGCGCAGGACGCTGAAGCTTTCTTT.

There are many counts of this clonotype. The chain links TRBV19 to TRBJ1-5; TRBD1 agrees at 8 bases. The V segment lost 11 bases and the J segment 6 bases; nucleotides outside the gene matches: 9. This CDR3 region has 13 residues. The germline V gene encodes CDR1 LNHDA and CDR2 SQIVND (reference sequence). The CDR3 here is CAGQGARGQPQHF. DNA of the CDR3: TGTGCCGGGCAGGGGGCGAGGGGTCAGCCCCAGCATTTT.

This clonotype has just a few counts. This may come from a read error, since a much larger clone is one base off. J is TRBJ1-5 and V is TRBV12-3 or TRBV12-4, with D maybe TRBD1 (5 bases). Trimming took off 8 bases at V and 1 base at J, with 18 bases between the two ends. This CDR3 contains 16 residues. For the CDR3, the DNA is TGTGCCAGCCCAATTAGACAGTCCTCGAGCAATCAGCCCCAGCATTTT. Residues: CASPIRQSSSNQPQHF.

The chain is built from TRBV9 and TRBJ1-3; D unresolved. The V end lost 4 bases, the J end lost 0 bases, and 8 bases lay between the germline ends. Germline V gives CDR1 SGDLS, CDR2 YYNGEE. This CDR3 is 14 amino acids long. The CDR3 loop is CASSPPVSGNTIYF. Here the CDR3 DNA reads TGTGCCAGCAGCCCCCCGGTCTCTGGAAACACCATATATTTT.

At least ten counts were recorded for this clonotype. The CDR3 nucleotides are TGTGCCAGCAGTTACGACAGGCTACACTCTGGGGCCAACGTCCTGACTTTC. It codes for CASSYDRLHSGANVLTF. The J gene is TRBJ2-6, the V gene TRBV6-5, with a weak D call TRBD1 (6 bases). The CDR3 totals 17 residues. Germline CDR1 MNHEY, CDR2 SVGAGI. Trimming shortened V by 2 bases and J by 0 bases, and 11 bases separated the two germline ends.

This clonotype was recorded at least ten times. The genes are TRBV10-3 and TRBJ2-7; D is possibly TRBD1 or TRBD2 (5 bases each). Trimming took off 10 bases at V and 6 bases at J, with 16 bases between the two ends. Germline V lookup: CDR1 ENHRY, CDR2 SYGVKD. CDR3 length: 12 amino acids. CDR3 sequence: CATDEGKSEQYF. In DNA, the CDR3 is TGTGCCACGGACGAGGGGAAATCCGAGCAGTACTTC.

This clonotype was observed at least ten times. The chain joins TRBV24-1 to TRBJ2-5, with D tentatively TRBD2 (5 bases). V shed 3 bases and J shed 5 bases, with 24 bases lying between them. Germline lookup yields CDR1 KGHDR and CDR2 SFDVKD. This CDR3 is built from 18 residues. CDR3 DNA: TGTGCCACCAGTGATCCCTCCGTCCGGGTGGGAGTCCAGGAGACCCAGTACTTC. Encoded protein: CATSDPSVRVGVQETQYF.

This clonotype came up many times. J is TRBJ1-1 and V is TRBV11-2; no firm D call. Trimming shortened V by 5 bases and J by 0 bases, and 13 bases separated the two germline ends. The CDR3 length is 15 residues. Germline assignment: CDR1 SGHAT and CDR2 FQNNGV. CDR3 amino acids: CASSHTAIMNTEAFF. The CDR3 coding sequence is TGTGCCAGCAGCCATACAGCAATTATGAACACTGAAGCTTTCTTT.

The chain carries TRBV6-1 and TRBJ1-5, with D perhaps TRBD1 (6 bases). V was cut by 4 bases and J by 4 bases, with 11 bases left in between. Germline V CDR1 and CDR2: MNHNS, SASEGT. The length of the CDR3 is 14 residues. CDR3 bases: TGTGCCAGCAGTGGCAGGGGACCTAATCAGCCCCAGCATTTT. Its protein is CASSGRGPNQPQHF.